This TCR beta chain stems from a study of blood T cell repertoires in COVID-19. Study in general: Whether acute or convalescent, the COVID-19 samples came from the United States, Italy and Spain. PBMCs, B-cell-depleted T cells, or T cells were the source of the cDNA or gDNA that made up the material.

In germline, CDR1 is SGDLS, CDR2 YYNGEE. The length of the CDR3 is 15 residues. V was clipped by 2 bases and J by 0 bases; unmatched bases: 4. Sequencing was performed with immunoSEQ multiplex PCR; in TCRdb, only in-frame clones are kept and a portion is missing. The data show a few hundred thousand clones, with 85% seen just once and around 3.4% held by the top ten. This TCR was sampled from a woman aged 18-30 years with acute or convalescent COVID-19. Sequencing input: peripheral blood. V is TRBV9 and J is TRBJ1-2; TRBD1 matches at 7 bases. The CDR3: CASSVGQFTNYGYTF. The DNA for the CDR3 is TGTGCCAGCAGCGTGGGACAGTTCACTAACTATGGCTACACCTTC.